This T cell receptor (beta chain) was observed in a study of CD8 T cells in ankylosing spondylitis. This CDR3 has 14 residues. V was trimmed by 4 bases and J by 9 bases, leaving 15 bases between them. Germline V gene sequence: CDR1 SGHAT, CDR2 FQNNGV. Libraries for TCR beta were made by quantitative 5'-RACE with molecular barcodes. TCRdb analysed the 5' RACE reads with MiXCR anew, one entry per CDR3 protein. The sample shows 200,000 or so distinct CDR3 sequences, over 10% of them seen only once. Findings of the study overall: Disease-linked clones were reportedly significantly enriched in matched ankylosing spondylitis synovial fluid.

On this clonotype itself: Its antigen is as yet unknown. Given a much more abundant clone one base away, this may be a read error.

This TCR was recovered from a female donor with ankylosing spondylitis or in good health (not recorded which). The chain employs TRBV11-2 and TRBJ1-4; weak D call: TRBD1 (5 bases). Sequenced: blood, either unsorted or a sorted T cell fraction (not recorded which). CDR3: CASSWDRTRKKLFF. CDR3 coding DNA: TGTGCCAGCAGCTGGGACCGCACGCGCAAAAAACTGTTTTTT.